This TCR beta chain was documented in a study of breast tumors, draining lymph nodes, adjacent tissues. Points from the study as a whole: Tumors had less TCR diversity than lymph nodes, more than nontumor tissue. Luminal-like breast cancer showed significantly higher tumor–nontumor repertoire similarity than basal-like.

This clonotype has just a few counts. The antigen is unknown. TCRdb ran MiXCR on the multiplex PCR reads and lists one entry per CDR3 protein. The table has approximately 250,000 distinct CDR3 sequences, under 35% seen once. V dropped 5 bases and J dropped 4 bases, with 9 bases sitting between them. Germline V gene lookup returns CDR1 MNHEY and CDR2 SVGAGI. There are 13 residues in the CDR3. The lymph nodes were axillary draining lymph nodes from breast cancer patients. Sequenced sample: axillary lymph node tissue. The chain combines TRBV6-5 with TRBJ2-1; D uncertain. The source of this sequence is a female donor with breast cancer. Some clones in this sample may be carry-over from other donors' samples. CDR3 loop: CASSEQPYNEQFF. In DNA form, the CDR3 reads TGTGCCAGCAGTGAACAACCTTACAATGAGCAGTTCTTC.